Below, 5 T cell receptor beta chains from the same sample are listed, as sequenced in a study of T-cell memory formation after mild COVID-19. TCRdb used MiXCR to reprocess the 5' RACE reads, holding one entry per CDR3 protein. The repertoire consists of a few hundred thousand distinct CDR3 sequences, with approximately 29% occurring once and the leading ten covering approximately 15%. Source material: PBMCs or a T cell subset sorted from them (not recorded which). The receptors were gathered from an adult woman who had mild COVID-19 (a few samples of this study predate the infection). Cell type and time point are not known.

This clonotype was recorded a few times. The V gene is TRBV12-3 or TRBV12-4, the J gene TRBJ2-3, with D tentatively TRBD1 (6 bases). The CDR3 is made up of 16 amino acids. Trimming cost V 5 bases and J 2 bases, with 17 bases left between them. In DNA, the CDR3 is TGTGCCAGCAGTGCTTACACAGGGCTGGACACAGATACGCAGTATTTT. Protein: CASSAYTGLDTDTQYF.

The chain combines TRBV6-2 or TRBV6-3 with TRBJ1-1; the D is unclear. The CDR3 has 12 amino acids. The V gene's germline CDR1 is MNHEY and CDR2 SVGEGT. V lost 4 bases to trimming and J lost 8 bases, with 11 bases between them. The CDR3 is CASSWATGEAFF. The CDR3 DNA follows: TGTGCCAGCAGTTGGGCAACCGGAGAAGCTTTCTTT.

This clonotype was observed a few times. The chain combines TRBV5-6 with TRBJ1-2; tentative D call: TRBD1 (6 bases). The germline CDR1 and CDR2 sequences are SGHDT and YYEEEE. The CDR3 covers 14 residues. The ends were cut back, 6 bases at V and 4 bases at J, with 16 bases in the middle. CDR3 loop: CASTLPGGGYGYTF. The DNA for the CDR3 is TGTGCCAGCACTCTCCCGGGAGGGGGCTATGGCTACACCTTC.

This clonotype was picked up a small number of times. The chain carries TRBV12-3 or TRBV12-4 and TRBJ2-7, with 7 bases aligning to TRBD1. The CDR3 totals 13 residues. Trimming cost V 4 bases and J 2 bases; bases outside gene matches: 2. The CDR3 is CASSWDSTYEQYF. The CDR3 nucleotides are TGTGCCAGCAGTTGGGACAGTACCTACGAGCAGTACTTC.

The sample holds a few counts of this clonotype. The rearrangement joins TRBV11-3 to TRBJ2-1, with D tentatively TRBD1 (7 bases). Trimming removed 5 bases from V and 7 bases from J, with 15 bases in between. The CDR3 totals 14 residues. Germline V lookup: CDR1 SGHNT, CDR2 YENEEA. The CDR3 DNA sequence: TGTGCCAGCAGCCCGGCGGGACAGAGGAATGAGCAGTTCTTC. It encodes CASSPAGQRNEQFF. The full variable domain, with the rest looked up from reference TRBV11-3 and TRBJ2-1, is EAGVVQSPRYKIIEKKQPVAFWCNPISGHNTLYWYLQNLGQGPELLIRYENEEAVDDSQLPKDRFSAERLKGVDSTLKIQPAELGDSAVYLCASSPAGQRNEQFFGPGTRLTVL.